The subject of this entry is one TCR beta chain. There is no known antigen for this receptor. No much larger clone exists at a distance of one base, and base qualities are not known. TCRbeta CDR3 regions were amplified from genomic DNA by means of the immunoSEQ Assay, a bias-controlled multiplex PCR. In the original analysis: Within the assay, amplification of reference gene primers was used to estimate how many nucleated cells each sample contained. Sequence reads were collapsed and filtered to measure the absolute abundance of every unique TCRbeta CDR3 rearrangement. Productive Simpson clonality was computed per sample as the square root of Simpson's diversity index over productive rearrangements. TCRdb mirrors the immuneACCESS table, restricted to in-frame sequences. Some clones are absent from its copies; in checked studies, under half trace to an unresolved V gene, and the reason for the others is unknown. The V and J calls and clone size come from that table; D and trimming were worked out from the DNA. This sample gives approximately 300,000 clones in total; roughly 87% of them show up just once. Around 2.1% of the sample lies in the top ten.

The data belong to a study of blood T cell repertoires in COVID-19 (dated by TCRdb to the early 2020s). About the full investigation: Samples covering the acute and convalescent phases of COVID-19 were provided by collaborators in the United States, Italy and Spain. The prospective study material was composed of cDNA or gDNA derived from T cells, B-cell-depleted T cells, or PBMCs. Sample metadata almost always included a de-identified subject ID, COVID-19 status, age in years and sex. The samples were drawn from two sources: the first 160 participants of the ongoing ImmuneRACE study, and 950 to 1,500 subjects contributed by 6 global collaborators. The dataset comprised deeply sampled blood TCRbeta repertoires from subjects exposed to, actively infected with, or recovered from COVID-19. Where available, HLA class I and class II types were obtained from metadata supplied by the sample provider rather than from assay-based typing. The repertoires were released in a freely available public database intended as a resource for research on the immune response to SARS-CoV-2. Beyond this particular receptor, the publication reports: Clinical and demographic metadata were provided uncurated, with the amount varying by source and participant.

Each collaborating institution followed its own protocols to collect whole blood in K2EDTA tubes. For TCRbeta analysis, collaborators shipped samples as frozen whole blood, isolated PBMCs, or DNA extracted from either of those sample types. The cysteine opens and the phenylalanine closes a CDR3 of 14 amino acids. Of all the DNA, just the CDR3 is kept, 42 bases in frame from base 1. Germline trimming: 3 bases from V, 5 bases from J; junction bases outside gene matches: 5. CDR1 is given as SGHNT and CDR2 as YYREEE, both from the germline V gene (reference sequence). The sample comprised peripheral blood. In this chain, TRBV5-4 is recombined with TRBJ1-1, with TRBD1 identical over 9 junction bases. This clonotype was sampled from a man aged 18 to 30 with active or convalescent COVID-19. Here is the DNA: TGTGCCAGCAGCTATGACAGGGGGGGGACTGAAGCTTTCTTT. Its translation is CASSYDRGGTEAFF. With the rest looked up from the reference TRBV5-4 and TRBJ1-1 genes rather than sequenced, the full variable domain is ETGVTQSPTHLIKTRGQQVTLRCSSQSGHNTVSWYQQALGQGPQFIFQYYREEENGRGNFPPRFSGLQFPNYSSELNVNALELDDSALYLCASSYDRGGTEAFFGQGTRLTVV.